One and the same sample provided the 11 T cell receptor beta chains below, sequenced in a study of T cells in women clearing cervical HPV infection. Measured with immunoSEQ multiplex PCR; TCRdb has only the in-frame clones, and not every one. The sample has 20,000 to 25,000 clones. Input material: blood buffy coat. Receptors originate from a woman aged 18-70 years with a cervical HPV16 infection that either progressed to CIN3+ or cleared (not recorded which).

Comments on this clone: The CDR3 extends 3 residues past the end of the read, so its final part is completed from the germline J gene. The V call is TRBV6-4, the J call TRBJ2-1; 12 bases are a match to TRBD2. The ends lost 4 bases at V and 8 bases at J; junction bases unmatched: 9. The CDR3 is 16 residues long. Germline V gene lookup returns CDR1 MRHNA and CDR2 SNTAGT. The CDR3 spells CASSAQASGGEDEQFF. Partial CDR3 DNA: TGTGCCAGCAGTGCCCAGGCTAGCGGGGGGGAGGATGAG.

As to this clone: The CDR3 extends 3 residues past the end of the read, so its final part is completed from the germline J gene. The chain employs TRBV11-3 and TRBJ2-7; 7 nucleotides match TRBD2. Germline lookup yields CDR1 SGHNT and CDR2 YENEEA. The CDR3 has 15 amino acids. The V and J ends lost 6 bases and 2 bases, in that order; junction bases with no gene match: 10. The covered CDR3 bases are TGTGCCAGCAGTCTGGGTAGCGGGCCGACCTACGAG. It yields the protein CASSLGSGPTYE. The CDR3 in its entirety is CASSLGSGPTYEQYF. Drawing the rest from reference TRBV11-3 and TRBJ2-7, the complete variable domain is EAGVVQSPRYKIIEKKQPVAFWCNPISGHNTLYWYLQNLGQGPELLIRYENEEAVDDSQLPKDRFSAERLKGVDSTLKIQPAELGDSAVYLCASSLGSGPTYEQYFGPGTRLTVT.

As concerns this clone: Read data end 3 residues before the CDR3 end; the end is taken from the germline J gene. The chain couples TRBV15 to TRBJ1-4; TRBD1 matches at 7 bases. The CDR3 has 15 residues. Unmatched junction bases numbered 7, after V lost 4 bases and J lost 5 bases. The germline V gene has CDR1 LNHNV and CDR2 YYDKDF (reference sequence). The CDR3 bases that were read are TGTGCCACCAGCACCGAGACAGGGTGGAATGAAAAA. Amino acids: CATSTETGWNEK. The CDR3 as a whole reads CATSTETGWNEKLFF.

Comment on this clone: Read sequence stops 3 residues before the CDR3 end, and the germline J gene provides the missing end. The chain links TRBV2 to TRBJ1-4, with a possible D match to TRBD1 (5 bases). From germline, CDR1 is SNHLY and CDR2 FYNNEI. This CDR3 has 13 amino acids. V was clipped by 10 bases and J by 2 bases, with 11 bases between them. The CDR3 region is CATRGFTNEKLFF. CDR3 DNA (partial): TGTGCCACAAGGGGTTTCACTAATGAAAAA.

Details on this clone: The CDR3 extends 3 residues past the end of the read, so its final part is completed from the germline J gene. The chain is built from TRBV20-1 and TRBJ2-7, with 9 nucleotides matching TRBD2. The CDR3 is 14 amino acids. The V gene's germline CDR1 is DFQATT and CDR2 SNEGSKA (reference sequence). Germline trimming cut 4 bases from V and 0 bases from J; bases unmatched to any gene: 4. The CDR3 DNA, read in part, is TGCAGTGCTACCACTAGCGGGTACTCCTACGAG. Translated: CSATTSGYSYE. The full CDR3 is CSATTSGYSYEQYF.

On this clone itself: Read data end 3 residues before the CDR3 end; the end is taken from the germline J gene. V usage is TRBV10-3 and J usage is TRBJ2-5; the match to TRBD2 covers 16 bases. Trimming at V came to 2 bases and at J to 5 bases, leaving 2 bases not matched to a gene. This CDR3 has 16 amino acids. In germline, CDR1 is ENHRY, CDR2 SYGVKD. The sequenced part of the CDR3 DNA is TGTGCCATCAGTGAGCTGGGACTAGCGGGGGGGGAGACC. The encoded protein is CAISELGLAGGET. In full, the CDR3 reads CAISELGLAGGETQYF.

This clone is called medium-sized based on its frequency. The CDR3 spells CASSSHRAKRETQYF. The covered CDR3 bases are TGTGCCAGTAGTAGTCACAGGGCTAAGAGGGAGACC. The chain couples TRBV19 to TRBJ2-5; tentative D call: TRBD1 (6 bases). The missing CDR3 end, 3 residues past where the read stops, is filled in from the germline J gene. V lost 4 bases to trimming and J lost 5 bases, with 17 bases between them. CDR3 length equals 15 residues. Per germline, CDR1 LNHDA and CDR2 SQIVND (reference sequence).

The CDR3 here is CASSLTSGGSHEQYF. CDR3 bases read: TGTGCCAGCAGCTTAACCAGCGGGGGGTCCCACGAG. The V call is TRBV7-2, the J call TRBJ2-7; TRBD2 agrees at 9 bases. The read ends 3 residues early relative to the CDR3; the germline J gene fills the gap. This CDR3 has 15 amino acids. Germline V gene data show CDR1 as SGHTA and CDR2 as FQGNSA. Trimming cost V 2 bases and J 5 bases; bases outside gene matches: 7.

Concerning this clone itself: At one boundary the junction diverges from the germline segment, which might be a read error. The CDR3 extends 3 residues past the end of the read, so its final part is completed from the germline J gene. This chain uses TRBV4-2 with TRBJ2-3; TRBD2 matches 10 bases. CDR1 and CDR2 from the germline V gene are LGHNA and YNFKEQ. The CDR3 contains 16 residues. The covered CDR3 bases are TGCGCCAGCAATCAGAGGAGCGGGGGGGCGTCAGATACG. Translating gives CASNQRSGGASDT. The entire CDR3 protein reads CASNQRSGGASDTQYF.

Remarks on this clone: The CDR3 end falls 3 residues outside the read, so it is completed with the germline J gene. The genes are TRBV7-3 and TRBJ2-2; D call uncertain. Trimming took 5 bases from V and 4 from J, leaving 8 bases between them. The CDR3 sequence is 13 residues long. Per the germline V gene, CDR1 is SGHTA and CDR2 is FQGTGA. The chain's CDR3 is CASSRLGTGELFF. The covered CDR3 bases are TGTGCCAGCAGCAGGCTAGGCACCGGGGAG.

The DNA read from the CDR3 is TGTGCCAGCAGCTTAGCGGGGCTGGGTTAC. Its protein is CASSLAGLGY. In full, the CDR3 is CASSLAGLGYAFF. The chain has TRBV7-9 and TRBJ1-1; the D gene is possibly TRBD1 (5 bases). The read ends 3 residues before the CDR3 terminus; that terminus is restored from the germline J gene. The germline V gene encodes CDR1 SEHNR and CDR2 FQNEAQ (reference sequence). The CDR3 has 13 amino acids.